This TCR beta chain is drawn from a study of shared clonotypes between healthy human individuals. Notes on the study in general: Lower generation probabilities were found for non-shared clonotypes than for those shared by all four donors. The study found about 5% of naive CD4 clonotypes shared across a few donors. Though the depth was large, rarefaction showed that sorted-subset sequencing was incomplete.

Germline values: CDR1 SQVTM, CDR2 ANQGSEA. The CDR3 has 12 amino acids. Trimming stripped 7 bases from V and 2 bases from J, with 11 bases between. As for this clone: Its cognate antigen is unknown.

In the naive CD8 group, cells lacked CD45RO and were positively selected for CCR7, so terminally differentiated effector memory CD45RA+ cells were left out. The method was immunoSEQ multiplex PCR; TCRdb's version includes in-frame clones alone and lacks a portion of them. The data hold millions of clones, with roughly 91% observed a single time. The chain is built from TRBV29-1 and TRBJ1-2; D call uncertain. The origin of this receptor is a man between 18 and 29 years old in good health. Some clones in this sample may be carry-over from other donors' samples. Sequencing input: naive CD8+ T cells from PBMCs. The chain's CDR3 is CSAQTANYGYTF. DNA for the CDR3: TGCAGCGCTCAGACCGCGAACTATGGCTACACCTTC.